The 8 T cell receptor beta chains given below trace back to one sample, sequenced in a study of shared clonotypes between healthy human individuals. The table came from immunoSEQ multiplex PCR; TCRdb's copy has only in-frame clones and leaves some out. The table lists about 710,000 clones, just under 75% of them singletons. The sample taken for sequencing was memory CD4+ T cells sorted from blood. Documented subset: CD45RA-negative fraction. The source of these receptors is a woman aged 30 to 39 in good health.

The chain is built from TRBV10-3 and TRBJ2-5; D assignment may be TRBD1 or TRBD2 (5 bases each). This CDR3 contains 15 residues. Between the trimmed V and J ends, which lost 10 bases and 0 bases, there was a span of 18 bases. Germline CDR1 and CDR2: ENHRY and SYGVKD. CDR3 sequence (DNA): TGTGCCACGTCCGGGACCCCCACACACCAAGAGACCCAGTACTTC. It yields the protein CATSGTPTHQETQYF.

The chain carries TRBV6-5 and TRBJ1-5; 10 nucleotides align to TRBD1. The length of the CDR3 is 15 residues. From germline, CDR1 is MNHEY and CDR2 SVGAGI. The ends lost 6 bases at V and 4 bases at J; junction bases unmatched: 6. The CDR3 region has the DNA TGTGCCAGCAGGGCGACAGGGGGCATGAATCAGCCCCAGCATTTT. It translates to CASRATGGMNQPQHF.

In its sample, this clone was seen a few times. V and J are TRBV7-8 and TRBJ1-5; 7 bases match TRBD1. Per germline, CDR1 SGHVS and CDR2 FQNEAQ. The length of the CDR3 is 16 residues. The trim removed 5 bases at V and 5 bases at J, leaving 12 bases unmatched. CDR3 DNA sequence: TGTGCCAGCAGCGAGTCCAGGGGGGAATGGGATCAGCCCCAGCATTTT. Protein: CASSESRGEWDQPQHF. Filled out from reference TRBV7-8 and TRBJ1-5, the complete variable domain reads GAGVSQSPRYKVAKRGQDVALRCDPISGHVSLFWYQQALGQGPEFLTYFQNEAQLDKSGLPSDRFFAERPEGSVSTLKIQRTQQEDSAVYLCASSESRGEWDQPQHFGDGTRLSIL.

This chain joins TRBV18 and TRBJ1-5; 10 bases fit TRBD1. Germline CDR1 and CDR2: KGHSH and LQKENI. V shed 6 bases and J 4 bases; nucleotides not matched to a gene: 6. The CDR3 spans 15 residues. The CDR3 nucleotides read TGTGCCAGCTCCCTAAGACAGGGGGCTAATCAGCCCCAGCATTTT. Translation gives CASSLRQGANQPQHF.

This chain connects TRBV7-9 to TRBJ2-1; 9 nucleotides line up with TRBD2. The CDR3 contains 17 residues. Germline V gene sequence: CDR1 SEHNR, CDR2 FQNEAQ (reference sequence). V shed 1 base, J shed 2 bases, and the junction held 6 bases outside the gene matches. Here the CDR3 DNA reads TGTGCCAGCAGCTTAGGGTCTCTAGCGGGACCCTACAATGAGCAGTTCTTC. This codes for CASSLGSLAGPYNEQFF.

V usage is TRBV10-3 and J usage is TRBJ1-2, with no clear D. Germline V CDR1 and CDR2: ENHRY, SYGVKD. Deletions cut 3 bases from V and 8 bases from J, with 19 bases between. The CDR3 is 15 residues long. CDR3 region: CAISDLGYAGGGYTF. The CDR3 DNA is TGTGCCATCAGTGACCTGGGGTATGCGGGCGGGGGCTACACCTTC.

The V call is TRBV11-2, the J call TRBJ1-1; no firm D call. V lost 1 base, J lost 9 bases, and 9 bases lay in between. From germline, CDR1 is SGHAT and CDR2 FQNNGV. This CDR3 has 12 residues. CDR3 bases: TGTGCCAGCAGCTTAGGCGTCAGGAAAGCTTTCTTT. It specifies CASSLGVRKAFF.

This clone was counted between two and nine times. V and J are TRBV10-3 and TRBJ2-7; D remains ambiguous. The CDR3 consists of 11 residues. Trimming left V 2 bases short and J 10 bases short, with 9 bases between. Germline V CDR1 and CDR2: ENHRY, SYGVKD. CDR3 protein: CAISEDLIQYF. As DNA, the CDR3 is TGTGCCATCAGTGAGGACCTAATACAGTACTTC.